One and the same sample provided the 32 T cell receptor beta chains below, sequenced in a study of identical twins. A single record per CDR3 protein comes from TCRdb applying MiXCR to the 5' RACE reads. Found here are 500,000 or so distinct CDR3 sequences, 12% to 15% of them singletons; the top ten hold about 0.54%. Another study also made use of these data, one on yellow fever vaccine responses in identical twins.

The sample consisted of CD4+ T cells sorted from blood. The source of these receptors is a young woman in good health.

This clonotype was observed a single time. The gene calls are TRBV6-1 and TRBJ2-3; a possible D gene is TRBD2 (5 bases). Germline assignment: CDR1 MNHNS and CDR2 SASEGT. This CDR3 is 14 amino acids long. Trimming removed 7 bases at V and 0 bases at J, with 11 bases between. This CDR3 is CASILRLSTDTQYF. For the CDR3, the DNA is TGTGCCAGCATCCTGCGACTAAGCACAGATACGCAGTATTTT.

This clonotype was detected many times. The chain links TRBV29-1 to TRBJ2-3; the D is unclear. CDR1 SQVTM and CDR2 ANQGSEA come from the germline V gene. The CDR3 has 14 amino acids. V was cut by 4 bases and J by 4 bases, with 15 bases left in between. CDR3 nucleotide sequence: TGCAGCGTTGCGTGGCGCCCTGGGGCAGATACGCAGTATTTT. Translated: CSVAWRPGADTQYF.

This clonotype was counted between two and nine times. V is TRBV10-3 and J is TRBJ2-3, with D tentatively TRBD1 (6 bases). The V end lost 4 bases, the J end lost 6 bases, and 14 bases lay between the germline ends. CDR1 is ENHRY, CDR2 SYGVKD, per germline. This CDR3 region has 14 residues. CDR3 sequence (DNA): TGTGCCATCAGTGTGGGGGCCCGGAGGGATACGCAGTATTTT. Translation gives CAISVGARRDTQYF.

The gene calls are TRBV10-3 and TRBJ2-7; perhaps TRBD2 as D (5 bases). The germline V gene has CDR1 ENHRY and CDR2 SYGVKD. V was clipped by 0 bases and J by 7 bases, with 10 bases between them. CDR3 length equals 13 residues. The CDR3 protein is CAISESEVSEQYF. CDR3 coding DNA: TGTGCCATCAGTGAGTCGGAGGTCTCAGAGCAGTACTTC.

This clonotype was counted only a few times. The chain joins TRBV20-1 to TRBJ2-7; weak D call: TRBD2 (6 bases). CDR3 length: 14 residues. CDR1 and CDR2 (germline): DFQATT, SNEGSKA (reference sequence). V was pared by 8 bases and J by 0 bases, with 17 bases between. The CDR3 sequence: CSSYKGGISYEQYF. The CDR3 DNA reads TGCAGTTCTTATAAGGGCGGGATCTCCTACGAGCAGTACTTC.

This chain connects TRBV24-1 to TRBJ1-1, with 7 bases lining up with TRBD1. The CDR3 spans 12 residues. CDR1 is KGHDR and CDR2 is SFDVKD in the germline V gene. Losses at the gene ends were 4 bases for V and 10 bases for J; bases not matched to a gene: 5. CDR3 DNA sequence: TGTGCCACCAGTGAGGAACAGGGGAGAGCTTTCTTT. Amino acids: CATSEEQGRAFF.

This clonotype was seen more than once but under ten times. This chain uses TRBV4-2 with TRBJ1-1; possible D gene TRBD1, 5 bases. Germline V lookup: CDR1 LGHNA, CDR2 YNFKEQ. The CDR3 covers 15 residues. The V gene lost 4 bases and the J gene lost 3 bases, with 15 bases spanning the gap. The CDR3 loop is CASSPFKGVDTEAFF. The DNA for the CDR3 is TGTGCCAGCAGCCCGTTCAAAGGGGTAGACACTGAAGCTTTCTTT.

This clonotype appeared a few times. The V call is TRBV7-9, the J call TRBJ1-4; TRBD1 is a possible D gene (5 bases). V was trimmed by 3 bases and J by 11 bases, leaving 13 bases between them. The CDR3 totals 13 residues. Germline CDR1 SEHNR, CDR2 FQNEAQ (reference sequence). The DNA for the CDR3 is TGTGCCAGCAGCTTCGAGGGGCAGATTAAACTGTTTTTT. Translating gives CASSFEGQIKLFF.

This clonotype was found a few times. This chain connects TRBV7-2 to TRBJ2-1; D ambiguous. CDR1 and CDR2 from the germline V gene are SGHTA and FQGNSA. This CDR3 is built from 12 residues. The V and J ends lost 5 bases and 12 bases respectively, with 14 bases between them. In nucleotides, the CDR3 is TGTGCCAGCAGCCTGAAAAAGGGTCGGCAGTTCTTC. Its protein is CASSLKKGRQFF.

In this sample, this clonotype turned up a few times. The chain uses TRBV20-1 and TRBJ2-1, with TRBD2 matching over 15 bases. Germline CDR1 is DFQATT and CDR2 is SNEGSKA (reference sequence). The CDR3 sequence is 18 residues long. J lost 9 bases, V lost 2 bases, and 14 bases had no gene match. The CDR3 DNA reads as TGCAGTGCTAGACCCCTTCCGGGACTAGCGGGAGGATTGGGTGAGCAGTTCTTC. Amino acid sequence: CSARPLPGLAGGLGEQFF.

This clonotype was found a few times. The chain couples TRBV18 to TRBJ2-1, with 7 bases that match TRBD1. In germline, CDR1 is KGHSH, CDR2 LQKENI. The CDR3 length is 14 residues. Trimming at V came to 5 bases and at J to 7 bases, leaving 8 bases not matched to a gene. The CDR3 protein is CASSDGKTGNEQFF. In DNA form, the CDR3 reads TGTGCCAGCTCAGACGGTAAGACAGGGAATGAGCAGTTCTTC. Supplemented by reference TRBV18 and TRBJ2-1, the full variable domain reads NAGVMQNPRHLVRRRGQEARLRCSPMKGHSHVYWYRQLPEEGLKFMVYLQKENIIDESGMPKERFSAEFPKEGPSILRIQQVVRGDSAAYFCASSDGKTGNEQFFGPGTRLTVL.

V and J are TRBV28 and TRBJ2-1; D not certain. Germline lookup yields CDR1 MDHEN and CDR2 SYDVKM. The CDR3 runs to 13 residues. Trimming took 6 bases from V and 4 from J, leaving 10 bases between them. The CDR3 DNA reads TGTGCCAGCAGGGGTCGGCTTTACAATGAGCAGTTCTTC. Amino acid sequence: CASRGRLYNEQFF.

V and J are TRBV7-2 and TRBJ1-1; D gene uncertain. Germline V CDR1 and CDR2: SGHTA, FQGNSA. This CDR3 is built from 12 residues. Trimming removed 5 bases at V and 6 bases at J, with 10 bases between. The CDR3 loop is CASSPPRSEAFF. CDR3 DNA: TGTGCCAGCAGCCCGCCTAGGTCTGAAGCTTTCTTT.

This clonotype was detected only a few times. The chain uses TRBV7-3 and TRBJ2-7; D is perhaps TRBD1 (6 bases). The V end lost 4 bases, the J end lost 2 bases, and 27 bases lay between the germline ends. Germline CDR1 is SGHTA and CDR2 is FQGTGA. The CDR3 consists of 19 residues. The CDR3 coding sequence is TGTGCCAGCAGCTCCCCCTCGACAGGAAATCTCCGACCCACCTACGAGCAGTACTTC. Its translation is CASSSPSTGNLRPTYEQYF. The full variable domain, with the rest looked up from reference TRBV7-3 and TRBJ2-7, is GAGVSQTPSNKVTEKGKYVELRCDPISGHTALYWYRQSLGQGPEFLIYFQGTGAADDSGLPNDRFFAVRPEGSVSTLKIQRTERGDSAVYLCASSSPSTGNLRPTYEQYFGPGTRLTVT.

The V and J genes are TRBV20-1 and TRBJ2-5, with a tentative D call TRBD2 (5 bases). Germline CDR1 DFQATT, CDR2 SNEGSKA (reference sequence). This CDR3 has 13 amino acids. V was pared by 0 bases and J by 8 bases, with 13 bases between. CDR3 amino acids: CSARDTGFGTQYF. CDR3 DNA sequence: TGCAGTGCTAGAGATACGGGGTTCGGAACCCAGTACTTC.

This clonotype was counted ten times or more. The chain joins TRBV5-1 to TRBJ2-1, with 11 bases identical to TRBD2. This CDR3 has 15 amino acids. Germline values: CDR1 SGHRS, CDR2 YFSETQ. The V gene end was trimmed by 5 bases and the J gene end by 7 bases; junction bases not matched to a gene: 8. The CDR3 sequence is CASRPPGLAVNEQFF. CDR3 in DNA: TGCGCCAGCAGGCCTCCGGGACTAGCGGTTAATGAGCAGTTCTTC.

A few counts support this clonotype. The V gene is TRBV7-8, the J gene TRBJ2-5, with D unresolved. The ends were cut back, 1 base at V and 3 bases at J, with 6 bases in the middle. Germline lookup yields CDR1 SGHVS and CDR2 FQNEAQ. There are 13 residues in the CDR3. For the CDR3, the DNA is TGTGCCAGCAGCTTAGAACTGAAAGAGACCCAGTACTTC. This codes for CASSLELKETQYF.

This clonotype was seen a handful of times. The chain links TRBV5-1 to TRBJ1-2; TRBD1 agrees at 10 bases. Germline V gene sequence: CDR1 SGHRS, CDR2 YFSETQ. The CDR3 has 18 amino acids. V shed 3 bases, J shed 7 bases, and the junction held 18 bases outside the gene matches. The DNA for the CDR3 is TGCGCCAGCAGCTCTCAACCAACGACCGGGACAGGGGCTGGTGGCTACACCTTC. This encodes CASSSQPTTGTGAGGYTF.

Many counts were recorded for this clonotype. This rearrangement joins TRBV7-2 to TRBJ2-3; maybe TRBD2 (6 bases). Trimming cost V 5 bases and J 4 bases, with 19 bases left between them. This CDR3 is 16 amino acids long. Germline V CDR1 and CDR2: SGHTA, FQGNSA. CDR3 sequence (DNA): TGTGCCAGCAGCGAGCGGGCCGCTACCAAGGCAGATACGCAGTATTTT. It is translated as CASSERAATKADTQYF. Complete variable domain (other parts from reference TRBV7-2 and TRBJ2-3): GAGVSQSPSNKVTEKGKDVELRCDPISGHTALYWYRQSLGQGLEFLIYFQGNSAPDKSGLPSDRFSAERTGGSVSTLTIQRTQQEDSAVYLCASSERAATKADTQYFGPGTRLTVL.

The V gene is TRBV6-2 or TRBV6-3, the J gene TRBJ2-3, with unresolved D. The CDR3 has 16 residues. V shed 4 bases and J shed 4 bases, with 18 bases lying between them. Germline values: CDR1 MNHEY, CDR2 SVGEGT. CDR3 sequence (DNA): TGTGCCAGCAGTTTAATGACATTCTGGGGTGCAGATACGCAGTATTTT. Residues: CASSLMTFWGADTQYF.

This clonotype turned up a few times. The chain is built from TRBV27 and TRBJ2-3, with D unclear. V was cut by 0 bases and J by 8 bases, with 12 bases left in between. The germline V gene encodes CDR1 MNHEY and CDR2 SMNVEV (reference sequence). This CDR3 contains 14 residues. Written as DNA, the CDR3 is TGTGCCAGCAGTTTATCGCGAAATTGGGGTACGCAGTATTTT. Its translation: CASSLSRNWGTQYF.

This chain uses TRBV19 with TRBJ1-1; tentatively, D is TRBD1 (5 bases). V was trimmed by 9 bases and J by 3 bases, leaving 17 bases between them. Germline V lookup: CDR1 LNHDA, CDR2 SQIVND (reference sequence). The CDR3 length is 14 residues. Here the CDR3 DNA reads TGTGCCAGCCATTGGGGCCCGGGGCACACTGAAGCTTTCTTT. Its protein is CASHWGPGHTEAFF.

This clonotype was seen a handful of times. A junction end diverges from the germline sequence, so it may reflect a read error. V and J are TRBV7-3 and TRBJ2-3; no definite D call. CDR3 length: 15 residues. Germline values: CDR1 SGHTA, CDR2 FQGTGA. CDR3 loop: CASSLTPTSTDTQYF. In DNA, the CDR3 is TGTGCCAGCAGCCTAACCCCTACTAGCACAGATACGCAGTATTTT.

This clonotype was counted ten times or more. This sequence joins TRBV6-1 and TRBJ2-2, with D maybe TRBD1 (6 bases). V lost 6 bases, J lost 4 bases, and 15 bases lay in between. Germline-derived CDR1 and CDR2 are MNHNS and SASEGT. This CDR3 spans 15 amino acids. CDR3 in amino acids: CASSRTDSSTGELFF. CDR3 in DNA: TGTGCCAGCAGCAGGACGGACAGCTCCACCGGGGAGCTGTTTTTT.

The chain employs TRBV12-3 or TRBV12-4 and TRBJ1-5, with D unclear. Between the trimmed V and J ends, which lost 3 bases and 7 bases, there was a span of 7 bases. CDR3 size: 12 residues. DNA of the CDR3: TGTGCCAGCAGTTTTACGGGACAGCCCCAGCATTTT. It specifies CASSFTGQPQHF.

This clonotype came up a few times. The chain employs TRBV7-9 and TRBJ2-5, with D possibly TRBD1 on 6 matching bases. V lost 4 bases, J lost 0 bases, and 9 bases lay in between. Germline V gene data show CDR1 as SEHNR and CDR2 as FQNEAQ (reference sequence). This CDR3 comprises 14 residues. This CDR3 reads CASSSGQYQETQYF. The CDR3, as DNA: TGTGCCAGCAGCTCCGGACAGTACCAAGAGACCCAGTACTTC.

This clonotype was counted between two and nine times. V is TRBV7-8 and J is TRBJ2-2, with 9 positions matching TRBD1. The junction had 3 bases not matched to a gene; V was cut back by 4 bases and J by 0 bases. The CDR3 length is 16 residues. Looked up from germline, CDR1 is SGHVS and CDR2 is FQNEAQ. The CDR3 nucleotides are TGTGCCAGCAGCTCAGGACAGGGGACGAACACCGGGGAGCTGTTTTTT. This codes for CASSSGQGTNTGELFF.

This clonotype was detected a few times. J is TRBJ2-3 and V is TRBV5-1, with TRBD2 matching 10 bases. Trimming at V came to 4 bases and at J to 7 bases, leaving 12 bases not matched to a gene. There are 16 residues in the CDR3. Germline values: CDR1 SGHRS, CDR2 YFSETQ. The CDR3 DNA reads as TGCGCCAGCAGCCCCGAGGGGCTAGCGGGAGCGTATACGCAGTATTTT. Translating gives CASSPEGLAGAYTQYF.

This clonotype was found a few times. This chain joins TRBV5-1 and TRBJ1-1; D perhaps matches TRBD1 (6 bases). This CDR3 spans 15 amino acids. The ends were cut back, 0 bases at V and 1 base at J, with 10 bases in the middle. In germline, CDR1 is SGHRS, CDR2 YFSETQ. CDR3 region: CASSLELDRNTEAFF. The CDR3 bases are TGCGCCAGCAGCTTGGAGTTGGACAGGAACACTGAAGCTTTCTTT.

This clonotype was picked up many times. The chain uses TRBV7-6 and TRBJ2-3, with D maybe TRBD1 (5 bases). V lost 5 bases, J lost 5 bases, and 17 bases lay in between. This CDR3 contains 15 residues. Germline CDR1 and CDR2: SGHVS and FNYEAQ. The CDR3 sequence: CASSPFGDRGDTQYF. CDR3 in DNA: TGTGCCAGCAGCCCTTTTGGGGATAGGGGAGATACGCAGTATTTT.

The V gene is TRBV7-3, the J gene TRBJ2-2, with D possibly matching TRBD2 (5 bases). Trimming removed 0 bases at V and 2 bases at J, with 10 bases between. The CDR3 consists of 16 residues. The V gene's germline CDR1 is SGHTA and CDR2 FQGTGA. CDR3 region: CASSLTSGLNTGELFF. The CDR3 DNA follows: TGTGCCAGCAGCTTAACGTCGGGGTTAAACACCGGGGAGCTGTTTTTT. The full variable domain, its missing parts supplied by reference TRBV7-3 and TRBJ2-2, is GAGVSQTPSNKVTEKGKYVELRCDPISGHTALYWYRQSLGQGPEFLIYFQGTGAADDSGLPNDRFFAVRPEGSVSTLKIQRTERGDSAVYLCASSLTSGLNTGELFFGEGSRLTVL.

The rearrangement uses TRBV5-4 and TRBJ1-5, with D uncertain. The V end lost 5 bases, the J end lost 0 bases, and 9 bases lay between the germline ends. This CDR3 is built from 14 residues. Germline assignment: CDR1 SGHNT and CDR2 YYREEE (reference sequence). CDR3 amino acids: CASRVGLSNQPQHF. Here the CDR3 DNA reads TGTGCCAGCAGAGTAGGGCTTAGCAATCAGCCCCAGCATTTT.